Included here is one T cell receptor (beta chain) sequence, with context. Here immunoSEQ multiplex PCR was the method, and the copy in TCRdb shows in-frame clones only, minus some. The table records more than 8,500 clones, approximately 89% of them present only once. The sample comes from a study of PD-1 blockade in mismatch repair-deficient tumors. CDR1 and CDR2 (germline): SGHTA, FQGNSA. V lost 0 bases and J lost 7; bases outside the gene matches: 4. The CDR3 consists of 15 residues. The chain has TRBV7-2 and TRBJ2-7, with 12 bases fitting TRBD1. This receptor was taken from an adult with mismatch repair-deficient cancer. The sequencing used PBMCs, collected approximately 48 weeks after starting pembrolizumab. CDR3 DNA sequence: TGTGCCAGCAGCTTAGCGGGACAGGGGGCTCAAGAGCAGTACTTC. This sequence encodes CASSLAGQGAQEQYF.